One sample yielded the 14 T cell receptor beta chains listed below, sequenced in a study of blood T cells in healthy people across ages. A J-beta primer mix and a sample-barcoded 5' primer were used in a second PCR of about 6 to 12 cycles. TCRdb redid the calling of the 5' RACE reads with MiXCR, one entry per CDR3 protein. The sample consists of about 1,600,000 distinct CDR3 sequences, roughly 40% of them appearing once. Sequenced input: blood. These receptors were obtained from a woman in her late teens or twenties in good health.

A few counts support this clonotype. The rearrangement links TRBV18 to TRBJ1-5; a possible D gene is TRBD1 (6 bases). The CDR3 covers 17 residues. The germline V gene has CDR1 KGHSH and CDR2 LQKENI. Trimming shortened V by 3 bases and J by 3 bases, and 18 bases separated the two germline ends. CDR3 in amino acids: CASSPARAQGYNQPQHF. The CDR3 coding sequence is TGTGCCAGCTCACCGGCTCGGGCACAGGGTTACAATCAGCCCCAGCATTTT.

CDR3 sequence reads: CAISEPGLNEQYF. CDR3 coding DNA: TGTGCCATCAGTGAGCCGGGCCTTAACGAGCAGTACTTC. The chain uses TRBV10-3 and TRBJ2-7; D is unclear. Germline CDR1 ENHRY, CDR2 SYGVKD. V was clipped by 2 bases and J by 5 bases, with 10 bases between them. The CDR3 covers 13 residues.

This clonotype was observed a few times. The genes are TRBV7-9 and TRBJ2-7; D uncertain. The germline V gene has CDR1 SEHNR and CDR2 FQNEAQ (reference sequence). The length of the CDR3 is 13 residues. V shed 2 bases and J shed 4 bases, with 9 bases lying between them. CDR3: CASSLPPPYEQYF. For the CDR3, the DNA is TGTGCCAGCAGCTTACCTCCCCCATACGAGCAGTACTTC.

This clonotype was counted ten times or more. The rearrangement links TRBV4-1 to TRBJ2-3; TRBD2 might be the D (5 bases). V shed 1 base and J shed 0 bases, with 8 bases lying between them. The CDR3 is made up of 15 amino acids. CDR1 and CDR2 (germline): MGHRA, YSYEKL. The CDR3 nucleotides are TGCGCCAGCAGCCAAGGGACTGCGAGCACAGATACGCAGTATTTT. It specifies CASSQGTASTDTQYF.

The V and J genes are TRBV28 and TRBJ1-1, with D unresolved. The CDR3 extends over 12 amino acids. V was cut by 6 bases and J by 7 bases, with 12 bases left in between. CDR1 is MDHEN, CDR2 SYDVKM, per germline. CDR3 protein: CASSPPGVEAFF. For the CDR3, the DNA is TGTGCCAGCAGCCCCCCGGGAGTTGAAGCTTTCTTT.

This rearrangement joins TRBV7-8 to TRBJ2-3, with TRBD2 matching 7 bases. The V segment lost 1 base and the J segment 4 bases; nucleotides outside the gene matches: 8. This CDR3 spans 16 amino acids. The V gene's germline CDR1 is SGHVS and CDR2 FQNEAQ. CDR3 nucleotide sequence: TGTGCCAGCAGCTTAGATCGTGGGGGAGGGGCAGATACGCAGTATTTT. This encodes CASSLDRGGGADTQYF.

The chain links TRBV5-1 to TRBJ1-4; no firm D call. Trimming took 1 base from V and 0 from J, leaving 10 bases between them. Germline CDR1 reads SGHRS; CDR2 reads YFSETQ. The CDR3 runs 16 residues. CDR3 nucleotide sequence: TGCGCCAGCAGCTTGTATTTGCAGGCAACTAATGAAAAACTGTTTTTT. It encodes CASSLYLQATNEKLFF.

Concerning this clonotype: A much more abundant neighbour one base away suggests this may be a read error. This chain links TRBV7-2 with TRBJ1-2, with TRBD1 matching 10 bases. Germline lookup yields CDR1 SGHTA and CDR2 FQGNSA. This CDR3 is 15 amino acids long. In nucleotides, the CDR3 is TGTTCCAGCAGCTACCGGGACAGGGGTTCCTATGGCTACACCTTC. Its protein is CSSSYRDRGSYGYTF.

The chain has TRBV7-9 and TRBJ1-5, with D perhaps TRBD1 (6 bases). The germline gives CDR1 SEHNR, CDR2 FQNEAQ (reference sequence). This CDR3 contains 14 residues. Trimming removed 4 bases from V and 6 bases from J, with 13 bases in between. The CDR3 spells CASSSTGMSQPQHF. CDR3 coding DNA: TGTGCCAGCAGCTCTACAGGGATGTCTCAGCCCCAGCATTTT.

There are a few counts of this clonotype. CDR3 nucleotides: TGCGCCAGCAGACTCCAGGAGGATACGCAGTATTTT. It translates to CASRLQEDTQYF. The rearrangement links TRBV5-1 to TRBJ2-3; D remains ambiguous. V lost 5 bases, J lost 6 bases, and 10 bases lay in between. The CDR3 sequence is 12 residues long. CDR1 and CDR2 from the germline V gene are SGHRS and YFSETQ.

The CDR3 protein is CASSPPEIYGYTF. The CDR3 bases are TGTGCCAGCTCACCACCTGAGATTTATGGCTACACCTTC. The chain recombines TRBV18 with TRBJ1-2; D unclear. V was clipped by 0 bases and J by 5 bases, with 7 bases between them. CDR1 KGHSH and CDR2 LQKENI come from the germline V gene. The CDR3 has 13 residues.

This clonotype is a singleton in its sample. The chain uses TRBV5-1 and TRBJ2-2; maybe TRBD2 (6 bases). Trimming took 4 bases from V and 6 from J, leaving 10 bases between them. The CDR3 runs to 13 residues. Germline lookup yields CDR1 SGHRS and CDR2 YFSETQ. The CDR3 reads CASSPEGSGELFF. The CDR3 DNA sequence: TGCGCCAGCAGCCCGGAGGGCTCCGGGGAGCTGTTTTTT.

The rearrangement links TRBV27 to TRBJ2-1, with 9 bases fitting TRBD1. Germline V gene sequence: CDR1 MNHEY, CDR2 SMNVEV (reference sequence). This CDR3 contains 16 residues. The V and J ends lost 7 bases and 4 bases, in that order; junction bases with no gene match: 11. CDR3 nucleotides: TGTGCCAGCATTGGGGCCGGGACAGGGATATACAATGAGCAGTTCTTC. Amino acid sequence: CASIGAGTGIYNEQFF.

This clonotype came up many times. The rearrangement uses TRBV12-3 or TRBV12-4 and TRBJ1-4; no firm D call. The V end was cut by 3 bases, the J end by 8 bases, with 4 bases between. This CDR3 is 11 amino acids long. The CDR3: CASSFREKLFF. The DNA of the CDR3 is TGTGCCAGCAGTTTTCGGGAAAAACTGTTTTTT.